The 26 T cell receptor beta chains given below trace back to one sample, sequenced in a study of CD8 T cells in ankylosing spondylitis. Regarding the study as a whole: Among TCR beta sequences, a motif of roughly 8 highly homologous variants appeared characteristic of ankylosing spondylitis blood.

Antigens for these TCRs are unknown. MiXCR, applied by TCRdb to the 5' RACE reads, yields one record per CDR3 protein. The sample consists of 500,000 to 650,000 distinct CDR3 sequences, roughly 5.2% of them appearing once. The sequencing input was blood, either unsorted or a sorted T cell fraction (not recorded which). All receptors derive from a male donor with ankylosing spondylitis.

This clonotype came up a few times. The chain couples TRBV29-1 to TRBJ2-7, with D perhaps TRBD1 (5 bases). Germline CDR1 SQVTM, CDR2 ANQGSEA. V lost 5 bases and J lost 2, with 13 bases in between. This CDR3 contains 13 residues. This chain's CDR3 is CSVRGQTTYEQYF. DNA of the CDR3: TGCAGCGTTAGGGGTCAGACCACCTACGAGCAGTACTTC.

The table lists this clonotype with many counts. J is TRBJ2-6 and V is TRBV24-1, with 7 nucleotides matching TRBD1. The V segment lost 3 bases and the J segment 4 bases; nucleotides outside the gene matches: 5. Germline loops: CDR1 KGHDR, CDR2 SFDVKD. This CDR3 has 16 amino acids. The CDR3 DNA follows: TGTGCCACCAGTGATCCAACAGGGGCCGGGGCCAACGTCCTGACTTTC. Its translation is CATSDPTGAGANVLTF.

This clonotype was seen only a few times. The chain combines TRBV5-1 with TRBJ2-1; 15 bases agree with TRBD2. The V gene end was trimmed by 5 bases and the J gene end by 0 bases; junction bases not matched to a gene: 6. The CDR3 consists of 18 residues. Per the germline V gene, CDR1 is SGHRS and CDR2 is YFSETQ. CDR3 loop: CASSWGLAGGSSYNEQFF. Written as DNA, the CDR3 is TGCGCCAGCAGTTGGGGACTAGCGGGAGGAAGCTCCTACAATGAGCAGTTCTTC.

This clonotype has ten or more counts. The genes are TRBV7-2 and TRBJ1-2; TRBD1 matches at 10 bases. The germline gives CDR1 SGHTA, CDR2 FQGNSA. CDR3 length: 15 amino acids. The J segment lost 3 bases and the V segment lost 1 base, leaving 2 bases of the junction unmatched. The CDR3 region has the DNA TGTGCCAGCAGCTTAGTCGGGACAGGGGACTATGGCTACACCTTC. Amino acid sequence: CASSLVGTGDYGYTF.

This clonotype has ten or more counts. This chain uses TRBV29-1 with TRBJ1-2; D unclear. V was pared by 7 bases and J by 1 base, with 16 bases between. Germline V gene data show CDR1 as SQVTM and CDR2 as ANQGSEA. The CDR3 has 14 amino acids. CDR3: CSARREEGNYGYTF. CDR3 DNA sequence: TGCAGCGCACGCCGGGAGGAGGGTAACTATGGCTACACCTTC.

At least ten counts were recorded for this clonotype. CDR3 nucleotides: TGTGCCAGCAGCTCCCCACCCGGGGAGGTCGTTGGAAACACCATATATTTT. Its protein is CASSSPPGEVVGNTIYF. The chain is built from TRBV9 and TRBJ1-3; no definite D call. Germline loops: CDR1 SGDLS, CDR2 YYNGEE. Between the trimmed V and J ends, which lost 4 bases and 3 bases, there was a span of 20 bases. CDR3 length: 17 amino acids.

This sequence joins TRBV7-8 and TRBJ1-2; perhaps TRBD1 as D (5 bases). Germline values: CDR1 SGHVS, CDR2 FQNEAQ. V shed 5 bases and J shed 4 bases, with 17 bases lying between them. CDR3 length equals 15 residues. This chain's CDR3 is CASSAGTYRGYGYTF. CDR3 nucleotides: TGTGCCAGCAGCGCCGGGACCTACCGCGGCTATGGCTACACCTTC.

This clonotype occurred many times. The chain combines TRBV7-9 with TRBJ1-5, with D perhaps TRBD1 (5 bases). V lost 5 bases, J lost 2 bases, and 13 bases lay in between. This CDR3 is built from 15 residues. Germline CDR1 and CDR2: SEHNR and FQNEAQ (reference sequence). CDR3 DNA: TGTGCCAGCAGCCCTACAGGCTACGGCAATCAGCCCCAGCATTTT. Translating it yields CASSPTGYGNQPQHF.

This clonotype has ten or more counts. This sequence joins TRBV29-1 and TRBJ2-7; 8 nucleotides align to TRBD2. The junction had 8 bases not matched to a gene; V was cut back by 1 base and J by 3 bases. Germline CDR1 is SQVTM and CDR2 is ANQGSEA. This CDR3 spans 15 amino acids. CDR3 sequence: CSVEAGRGGSYEQYF. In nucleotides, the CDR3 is TGCAGCGTTGAAGCCGGACGGGGGGGGAGCTACGAGCAGTACTTC.

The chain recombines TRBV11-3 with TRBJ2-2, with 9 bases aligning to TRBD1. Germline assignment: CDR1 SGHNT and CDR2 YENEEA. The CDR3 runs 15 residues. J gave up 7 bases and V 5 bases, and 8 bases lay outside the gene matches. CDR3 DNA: TGTGCCAGCAGCCCCGGGACAGGGTTTTTCGGGGAGCTGTTTTTT. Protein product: CASSPGTGFFGELFF. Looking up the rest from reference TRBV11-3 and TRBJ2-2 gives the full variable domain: EAGVVQSPRYKIIEKKQPVAFWCNPISGHNTLYWYLQNLGQGPELLIRYENEEAVDDSQLPKDRFSAERLKGVDSTLKIQPAELGDSAVYLCASSPGTGFFGELFFGEGSRLTVL.

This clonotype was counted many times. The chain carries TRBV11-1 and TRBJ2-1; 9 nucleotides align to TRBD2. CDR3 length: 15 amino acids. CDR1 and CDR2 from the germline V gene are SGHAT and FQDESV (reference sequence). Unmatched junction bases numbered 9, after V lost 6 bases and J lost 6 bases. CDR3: CASSSTSGDLNEQFF. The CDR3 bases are TGTGCCAGCAGTTCGACTAGCGGCGACCTCAATGAGCAGTTCTTC.

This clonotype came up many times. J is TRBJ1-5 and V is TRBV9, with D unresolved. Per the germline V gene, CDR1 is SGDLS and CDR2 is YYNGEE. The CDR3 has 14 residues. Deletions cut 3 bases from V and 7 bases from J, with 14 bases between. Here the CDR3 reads CASSAHAEGQPQHF. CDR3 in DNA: TGTGCCAGCAGCGCCCATGCTGAGGGACAGCCCCAGCATTTT.

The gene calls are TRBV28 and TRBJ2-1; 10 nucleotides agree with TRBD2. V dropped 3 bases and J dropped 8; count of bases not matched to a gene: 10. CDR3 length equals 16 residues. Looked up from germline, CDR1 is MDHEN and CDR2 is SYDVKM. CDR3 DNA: TGTGCCAGCAGTTTTTTTTTCCAGCGGGAGGGCCATGAGCAGTTCTTC. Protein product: CASSFFFQREGHEQFF.

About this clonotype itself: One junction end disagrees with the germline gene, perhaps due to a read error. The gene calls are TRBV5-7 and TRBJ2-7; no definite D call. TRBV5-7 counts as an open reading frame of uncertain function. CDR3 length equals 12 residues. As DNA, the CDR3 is TGTGCCAGGAGCTCCGGGTTCTACGAGCAGTACTTC. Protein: CARSSGFYEQYF.

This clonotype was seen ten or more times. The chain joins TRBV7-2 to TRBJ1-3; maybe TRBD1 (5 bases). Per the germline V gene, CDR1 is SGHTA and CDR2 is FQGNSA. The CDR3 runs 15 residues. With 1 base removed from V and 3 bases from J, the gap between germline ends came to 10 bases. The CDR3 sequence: CASSLGQILGNTIYF. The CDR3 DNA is TGTGCCAGCAGCTTAGGACAGATACTTGGAAACACCATATATTTT.

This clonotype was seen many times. CDR3: CATGGITGELFF. The DNA for the CDR3 is TGTGCCACTGGCGGGATCACCGGGGAGCTGTTTTTT. This chain connects TRBV24-1 to TRBJ2-2; D might be TRBD2 (6 bases). The CDR3 sequence is 12 residues long. Trimming pared 10 bases from V and 4 bases from J, leaving 9 bases between. Per the germline V gene, CDR1 is KGHDR and CDR2 is SFDVKD.

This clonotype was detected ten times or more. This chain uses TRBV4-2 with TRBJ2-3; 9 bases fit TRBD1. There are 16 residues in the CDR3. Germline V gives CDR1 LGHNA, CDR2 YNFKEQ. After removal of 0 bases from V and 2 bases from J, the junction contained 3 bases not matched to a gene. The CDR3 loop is CASSQDGDRATDTQYF. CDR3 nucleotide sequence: TGTGCCAGCAGCCAAGATGGGGACAGGGCCACAGATACGCAGTATTTT.

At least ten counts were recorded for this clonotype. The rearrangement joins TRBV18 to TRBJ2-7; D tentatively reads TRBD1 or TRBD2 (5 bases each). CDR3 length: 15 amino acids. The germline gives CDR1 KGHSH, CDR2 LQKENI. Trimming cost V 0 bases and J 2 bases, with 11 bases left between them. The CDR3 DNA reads TGTGCCAGCTCACCACCTAGGGACGGCCCCTACGAGCAGTACTTC. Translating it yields CASSPPRDGPYEQYF.

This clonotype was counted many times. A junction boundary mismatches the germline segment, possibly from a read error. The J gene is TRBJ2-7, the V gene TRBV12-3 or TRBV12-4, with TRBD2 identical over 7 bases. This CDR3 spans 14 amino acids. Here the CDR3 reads CASSLSSREDSRTF. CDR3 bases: TGTGCCAGCAGTTTATCGTCCCGGGAGGATTCTAGGACCTTC.

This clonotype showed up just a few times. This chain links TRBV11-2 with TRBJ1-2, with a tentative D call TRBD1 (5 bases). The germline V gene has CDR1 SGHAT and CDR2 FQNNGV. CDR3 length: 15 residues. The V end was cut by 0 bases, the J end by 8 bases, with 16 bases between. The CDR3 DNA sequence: TGTGCCAGCAGCTTAGATCTTGATAGGGGAAACGGCTACACCTTC. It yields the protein CASSLDLDRGNGYTF.

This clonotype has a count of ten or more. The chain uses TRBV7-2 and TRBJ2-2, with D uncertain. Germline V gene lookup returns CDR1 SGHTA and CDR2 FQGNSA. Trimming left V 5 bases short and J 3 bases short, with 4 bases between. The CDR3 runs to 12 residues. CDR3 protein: CASSLYTGELFF. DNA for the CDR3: TGTGCCAGCAGCCTCTACACCGGGGAGCTGTTTTTT.

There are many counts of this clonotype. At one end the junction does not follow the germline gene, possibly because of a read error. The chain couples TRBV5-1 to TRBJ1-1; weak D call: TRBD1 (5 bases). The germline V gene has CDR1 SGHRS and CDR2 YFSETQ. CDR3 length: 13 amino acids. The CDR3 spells CASSLGVNTEAFF. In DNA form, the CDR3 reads TGTGCCAGCAGCTTAGGGGTGAACACTGAAGCTTTCTTT.

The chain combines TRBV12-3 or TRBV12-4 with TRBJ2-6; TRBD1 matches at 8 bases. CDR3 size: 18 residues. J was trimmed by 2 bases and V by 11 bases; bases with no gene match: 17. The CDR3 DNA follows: TGTGCCTTCAGCCCTCGGACAGGGCTGGGAGCTGGGGCCAACGTCCTGACTTTC. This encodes CAFSPRTGLGAGANVLTF.

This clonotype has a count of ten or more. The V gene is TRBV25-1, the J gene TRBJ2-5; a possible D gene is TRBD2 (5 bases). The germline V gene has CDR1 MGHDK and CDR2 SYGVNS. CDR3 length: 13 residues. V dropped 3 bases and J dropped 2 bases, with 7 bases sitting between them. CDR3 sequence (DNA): TGTGCCAGCAGTGATCCGGGGCAAGAGACCCAGTACTTC. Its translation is CASSDPGQETQYF.

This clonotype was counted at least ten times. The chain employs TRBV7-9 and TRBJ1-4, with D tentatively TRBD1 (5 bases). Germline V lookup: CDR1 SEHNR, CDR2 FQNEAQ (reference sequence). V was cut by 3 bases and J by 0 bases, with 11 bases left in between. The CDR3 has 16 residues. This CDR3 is CASSFREMATNEKLFF. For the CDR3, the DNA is TGTGCCAGCAGCTTCAGGGAGATGGCAACTAATGAAAAACTGTTTTTT.

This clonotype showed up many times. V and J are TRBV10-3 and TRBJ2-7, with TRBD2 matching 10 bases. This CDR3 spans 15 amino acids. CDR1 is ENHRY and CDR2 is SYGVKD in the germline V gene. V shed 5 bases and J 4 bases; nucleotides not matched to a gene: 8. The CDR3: CAISIAGGGNYEQYF. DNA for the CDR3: TGTGCCATCAGTATAGCGGGAGGAGGGAATTACGAGCAGTACTTC.